This T cell receptor beta chain came from a study of blood T cell repertoires in COVID-19. Study-wide context: Acute and convalescent COVID-19 specimens originated in the United States, Italy and Spain. In each case, the material was cDNA or gDNA derived from T cells, B-cell-depleted T cells, or PBMCs.

Source study methods: Nucleated cell number was recorded as an estimate derived from reference gene primer amplification. Only in-frame clones appear in the TCRdb table, and some are missing; sequencing was by immunoSEQ multiplex PCR. Clone size and V and J calls were adopted from that table, with D and trimming inferred from the DNA. The sample holds about 150,000 clones; roughly 82% are singletons and the top ten take approximately 9.7%. This clone was counted once. Material for sequencing was peripheral blood. The receptor comes from a woman aged 50 to 60 with acute or convalescent COVID-19.

The CDR3 loop reads CASSSPMGAGRKETQYF. CDR3 nucleotide sequence: TGTGCCAGCAGTTCCCCCATGGGTGCGGGCCGAAAAGAGACCCAGTACTTC. This chain links TRBV5-6 with TRBJ2-5; a weak D match, TRBD2 (5 bases). This CDR3 region has 17 residues. CDR1 and CDR2 (germline): SGHDT, YYEEEE. The ends were cut back, 5 bases at V and 3 bases at J, with 23 bases in the middle.